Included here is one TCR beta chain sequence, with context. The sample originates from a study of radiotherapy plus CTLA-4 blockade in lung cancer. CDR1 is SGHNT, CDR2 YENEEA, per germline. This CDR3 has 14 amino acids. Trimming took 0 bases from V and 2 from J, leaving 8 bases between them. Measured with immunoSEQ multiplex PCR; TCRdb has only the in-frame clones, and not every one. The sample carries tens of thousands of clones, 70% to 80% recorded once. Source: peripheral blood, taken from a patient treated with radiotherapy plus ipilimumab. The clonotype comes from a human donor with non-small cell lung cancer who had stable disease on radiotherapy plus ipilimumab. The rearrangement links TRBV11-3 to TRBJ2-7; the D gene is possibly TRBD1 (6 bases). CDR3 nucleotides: TGTGCCAGCAGCTTAGATTGGACAGCCTACGAGCAGTACTTC. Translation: CASSLDWTAYEQYF.